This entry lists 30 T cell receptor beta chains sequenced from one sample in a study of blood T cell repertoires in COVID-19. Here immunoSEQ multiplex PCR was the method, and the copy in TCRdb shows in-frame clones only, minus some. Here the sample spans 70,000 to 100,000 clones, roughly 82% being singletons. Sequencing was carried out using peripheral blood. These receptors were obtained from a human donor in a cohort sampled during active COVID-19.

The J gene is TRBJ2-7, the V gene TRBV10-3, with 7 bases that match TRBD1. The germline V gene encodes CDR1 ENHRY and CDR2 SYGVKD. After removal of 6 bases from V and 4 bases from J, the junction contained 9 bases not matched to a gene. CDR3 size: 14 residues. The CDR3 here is CAISPRTGQYEQYF. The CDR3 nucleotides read TGTGCCATCAGCCCACGGACAGGCCAGTACGAGCAGTACTTC.

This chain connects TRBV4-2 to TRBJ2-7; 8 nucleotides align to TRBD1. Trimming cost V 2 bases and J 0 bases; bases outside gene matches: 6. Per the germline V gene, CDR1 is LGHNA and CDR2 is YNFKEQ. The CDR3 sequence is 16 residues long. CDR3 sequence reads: CASSQTPGQDSYEQYF. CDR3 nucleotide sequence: TGTGCCAGCAGCCAAACTCCGGGACAGGACTCCTACGAGCAGTACTTC.

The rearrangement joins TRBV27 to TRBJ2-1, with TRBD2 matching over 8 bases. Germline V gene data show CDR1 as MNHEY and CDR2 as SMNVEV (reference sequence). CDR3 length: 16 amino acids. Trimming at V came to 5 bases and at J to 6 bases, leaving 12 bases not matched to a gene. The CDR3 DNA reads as TGTGCCAGCAGTCTTATCACTAGCGGCTCGGGCAATGAGCAGTTCTTC. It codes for CASSLITSGSGNEQFF.

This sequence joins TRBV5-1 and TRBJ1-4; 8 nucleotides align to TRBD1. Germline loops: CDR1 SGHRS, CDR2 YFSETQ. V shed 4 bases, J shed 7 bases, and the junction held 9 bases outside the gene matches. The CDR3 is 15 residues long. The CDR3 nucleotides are TGCGCCAGCAGCGAAAATACAGGGGGATTTGAAAAACTGTTTTTT. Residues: CASSENTGGFEKLFF. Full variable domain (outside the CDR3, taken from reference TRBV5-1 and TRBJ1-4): KAGVTQTPRYLIKTRGQQVTLSCSPISGHRSVSWYQQTPGQGLQFLFEYFSETQRNKGNFPGRFSGRQFSNSRSEMNVSTLELGDSALYLCASSENTGGFEKLFFGSGTQLSVL.

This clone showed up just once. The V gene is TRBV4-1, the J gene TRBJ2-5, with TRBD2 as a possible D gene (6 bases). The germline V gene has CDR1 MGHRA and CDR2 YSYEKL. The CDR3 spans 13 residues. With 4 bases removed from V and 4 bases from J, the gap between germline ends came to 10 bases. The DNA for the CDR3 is TGCGCCAGCAGCCGGGGGGATAGAGAGACCCAGTACTTC. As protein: CASSRGDRETQYF.

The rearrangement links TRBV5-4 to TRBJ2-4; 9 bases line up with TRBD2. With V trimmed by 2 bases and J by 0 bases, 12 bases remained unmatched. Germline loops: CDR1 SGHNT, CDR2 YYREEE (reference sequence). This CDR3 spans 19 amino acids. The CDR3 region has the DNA TGTGCCAGCAGCTTAGAGGTTGCGGGAGGGGGGATAGCCAAAAACATTCAGTACTTC. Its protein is CASSLEVAGGGIAKNIQYF.

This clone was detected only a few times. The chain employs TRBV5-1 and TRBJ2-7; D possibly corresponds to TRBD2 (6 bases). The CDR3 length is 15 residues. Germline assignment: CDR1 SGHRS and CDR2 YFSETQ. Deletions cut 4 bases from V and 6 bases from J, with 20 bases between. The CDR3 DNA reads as TGCGCCAGCAGCGCGGGGCTCAACAACTACGCCGAGCAGTACTTC. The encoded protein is CASSAGLNNYAEQYF.

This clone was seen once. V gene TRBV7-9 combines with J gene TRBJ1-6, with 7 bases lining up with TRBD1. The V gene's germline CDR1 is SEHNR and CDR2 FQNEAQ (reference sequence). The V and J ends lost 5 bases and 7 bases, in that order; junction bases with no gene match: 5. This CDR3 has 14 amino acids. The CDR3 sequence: CASSPDRKNSPLHF. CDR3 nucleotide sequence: TGTGCCAGCAGCCCGGACAGGAAAAATTCACCCCTCCACTTT.

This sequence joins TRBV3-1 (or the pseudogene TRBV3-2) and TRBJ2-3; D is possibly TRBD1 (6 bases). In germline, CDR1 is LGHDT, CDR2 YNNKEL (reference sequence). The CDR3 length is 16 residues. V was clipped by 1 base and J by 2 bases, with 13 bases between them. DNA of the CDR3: TGTGCCAGCAGCCAAGGGACGGGACACCTCACAGATACGCAGTATTTT. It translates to CASSQGTGHLTDTQYF.

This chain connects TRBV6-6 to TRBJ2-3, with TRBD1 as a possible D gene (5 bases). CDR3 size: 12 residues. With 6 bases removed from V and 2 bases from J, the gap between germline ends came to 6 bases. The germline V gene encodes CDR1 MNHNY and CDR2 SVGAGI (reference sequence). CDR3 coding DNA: TGTGCCAGCAGACAGGTCACAGATACGCAGTATTTT. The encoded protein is CASRQVTDTQYF.

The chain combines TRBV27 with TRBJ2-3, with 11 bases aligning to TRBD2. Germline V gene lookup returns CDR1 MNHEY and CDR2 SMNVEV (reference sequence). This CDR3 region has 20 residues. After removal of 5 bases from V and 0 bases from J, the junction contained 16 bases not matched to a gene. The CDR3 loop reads CASSPTGPGLAETSTDTQYF. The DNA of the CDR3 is TGTGCCAGCAGTCCCACCGGACCGGGACTAGCGGAGACTAGCACAGATACGCAGTATTTT.

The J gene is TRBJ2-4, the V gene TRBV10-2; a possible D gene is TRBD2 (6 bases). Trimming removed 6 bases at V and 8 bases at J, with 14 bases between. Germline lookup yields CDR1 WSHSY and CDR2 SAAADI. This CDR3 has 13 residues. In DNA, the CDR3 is TGCGCCAGCAGCTTGGGGGGACTCGACATTCAGTACTTC. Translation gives CASSLGGLDIQYF.

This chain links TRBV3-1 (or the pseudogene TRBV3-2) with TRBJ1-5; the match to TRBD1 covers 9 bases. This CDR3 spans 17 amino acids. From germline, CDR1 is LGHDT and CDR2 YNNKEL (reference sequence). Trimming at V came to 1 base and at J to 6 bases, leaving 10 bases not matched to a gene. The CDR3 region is CASSQGNRGPWSQPQHF. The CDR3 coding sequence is TGTGCCAGCAGCCAAGGCAACAGGGGGCCCTGGAGTCAGCCCCAGCATTTT.

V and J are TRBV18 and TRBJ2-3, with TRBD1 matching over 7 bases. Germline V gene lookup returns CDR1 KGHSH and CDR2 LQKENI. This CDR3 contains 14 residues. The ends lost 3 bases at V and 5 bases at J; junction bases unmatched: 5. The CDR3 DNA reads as TGTGCCAGCTCACCGGCCACAGGGGTAGATACGCAGTATTTT. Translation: CASSPATGVDTQYF.

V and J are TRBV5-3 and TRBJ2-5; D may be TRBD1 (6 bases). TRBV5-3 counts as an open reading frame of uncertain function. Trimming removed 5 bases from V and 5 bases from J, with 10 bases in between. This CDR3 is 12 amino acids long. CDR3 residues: CARRADRETQYF. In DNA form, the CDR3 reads TGTGCCAGAAGAGCCGACAGGGAGACCCAGTACTTC.

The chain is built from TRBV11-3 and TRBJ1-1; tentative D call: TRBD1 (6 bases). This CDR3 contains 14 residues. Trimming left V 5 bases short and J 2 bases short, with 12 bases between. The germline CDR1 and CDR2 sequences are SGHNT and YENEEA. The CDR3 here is CASSPGGGNTEAFF. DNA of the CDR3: TGTGCCAGCAGCCCTGGGGGCGGAAACACTGAAGCTTTCTTT.

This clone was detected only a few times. The CDR3 loop is CASSDLYEQYF. CDR3 nucleotide sequence: TGCGCCAGCAGTGACCTCTACGAGCAGTACTTC. The chain carries TRBV10-1 and TRBJ2-7; D gene unclear. CDR3 length equals 11 residues. V lost 3 bases to trimming and J lost 3 bases, with 3 bases between them. CDR1 and CDR2 from the germline V gene are WNHNN and SYGVQD (reference sequence).

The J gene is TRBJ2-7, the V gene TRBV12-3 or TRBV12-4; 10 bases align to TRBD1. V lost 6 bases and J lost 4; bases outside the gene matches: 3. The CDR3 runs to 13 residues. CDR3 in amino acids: CASRRQGAYEQYF. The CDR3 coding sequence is TGTGCCAGCAGACGACAGGGGGCGTACGAGCAGTACTTC.

The CDR3 coding sequence is TGTGCCAGCAGTTTGGGGCAACCTAGCACAGATACGCAGTATTTT. It encodes CASSLGQPSTDTQYF. The V call is TRBV27, the J call TRBJ2-3; TRBD1 might be the D (5 bases). The germline V and J ends were trimmed by 3 bases and 0 bases, with 10 bases remaining between them. This CDR3 has 15 residues. Germline CDR1 MNHEY, CDR2 SMNVEV (reference sequence).

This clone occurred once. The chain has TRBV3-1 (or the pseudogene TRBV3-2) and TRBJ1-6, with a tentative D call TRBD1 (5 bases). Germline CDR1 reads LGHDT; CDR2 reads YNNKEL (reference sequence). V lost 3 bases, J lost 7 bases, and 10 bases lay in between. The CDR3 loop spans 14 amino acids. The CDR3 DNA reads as TGTGCCAGCAGCCATGGGGGAGGAAATTCACCCCTCCACTTT. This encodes CASSHGGGNSPLHF.

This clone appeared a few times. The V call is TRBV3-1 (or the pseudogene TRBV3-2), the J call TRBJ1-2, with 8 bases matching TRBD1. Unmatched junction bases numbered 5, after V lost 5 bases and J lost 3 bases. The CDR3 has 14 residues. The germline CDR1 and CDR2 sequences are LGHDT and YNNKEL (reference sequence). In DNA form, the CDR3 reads TGTGCCAGCAGCGCTGCAGGGGGCGACTATGGCTACACCTTC. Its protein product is CASSAAGGDYGYTF.

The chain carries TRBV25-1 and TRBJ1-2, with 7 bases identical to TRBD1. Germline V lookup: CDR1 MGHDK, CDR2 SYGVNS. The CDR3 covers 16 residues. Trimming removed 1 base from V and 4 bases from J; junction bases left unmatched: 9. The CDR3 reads CASSELGQGEFYGYTF. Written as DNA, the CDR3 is TGTGCCAGCAGTGAATTGGGTCAGGGGGAATTCTATGGCTACACCTTC.

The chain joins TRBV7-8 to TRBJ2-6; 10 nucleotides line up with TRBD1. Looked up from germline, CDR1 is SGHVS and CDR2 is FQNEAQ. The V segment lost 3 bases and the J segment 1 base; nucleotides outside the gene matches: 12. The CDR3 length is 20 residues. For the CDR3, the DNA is TGTGCCAGCAGCTTTAAACCGGGACAGGGGTTTCCATCTGGGGCCAACGTCCTGACTTTC. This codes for CASSFKPGQGFPSGANVLTF.

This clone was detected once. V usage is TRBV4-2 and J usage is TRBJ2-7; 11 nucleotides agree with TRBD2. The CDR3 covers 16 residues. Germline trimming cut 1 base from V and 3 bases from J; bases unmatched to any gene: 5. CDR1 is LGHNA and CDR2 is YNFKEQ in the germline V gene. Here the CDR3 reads CASSQAIAGGNYEQYF. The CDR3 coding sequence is TGTGCCAGCAGCCAAGCAATAGCGGGGGGGAACTACGAGCAGTACTTC.

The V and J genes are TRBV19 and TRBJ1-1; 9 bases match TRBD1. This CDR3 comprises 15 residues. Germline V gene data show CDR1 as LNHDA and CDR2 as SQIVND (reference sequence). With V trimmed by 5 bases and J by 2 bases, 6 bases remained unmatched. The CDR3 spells CASSPPDRGNTEAFF. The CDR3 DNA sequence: TGTGCCAGTAGTCCACCGGACAGGGGAAACACTGAAGCTTTCTTT.

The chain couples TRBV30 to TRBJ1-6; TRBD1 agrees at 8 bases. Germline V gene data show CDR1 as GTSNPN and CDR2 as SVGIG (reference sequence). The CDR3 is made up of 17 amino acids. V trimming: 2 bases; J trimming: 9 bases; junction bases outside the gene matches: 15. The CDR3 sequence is CAWSTTDRVSFGSPLHF. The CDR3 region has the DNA TGTGCCTGGAGTACAACGGACAGGGTTTCGTTTGGTTCACCCCTCCACTTT.

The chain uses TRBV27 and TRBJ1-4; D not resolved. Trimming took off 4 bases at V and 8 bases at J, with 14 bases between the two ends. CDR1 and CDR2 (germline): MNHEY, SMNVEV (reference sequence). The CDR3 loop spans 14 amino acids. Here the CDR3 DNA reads TGTGCCAGCAGTTCGTCCCCCTCAACAGAAAAACTGTTTTTT. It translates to CASSSSPSTEKLFF.

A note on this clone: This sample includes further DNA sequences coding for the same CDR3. The CDR3 loop is CASSLELGAYEQYF. The CDR3 coding sequence is TGCGCCAGCAGCCTGGAACTGGGAGCCTACGAGCAGTACTTC. This chain links TRBV5-1 with TRBJ2-7, with a tentative D call TRBD2 (5 bases). The CDR3 contains 14 residues. Germline CDR1 is SGHRS and CDR2 is YFSETQ. V was trimmed by 4 bases and J by 2 bases, leaving 13 bases between them.

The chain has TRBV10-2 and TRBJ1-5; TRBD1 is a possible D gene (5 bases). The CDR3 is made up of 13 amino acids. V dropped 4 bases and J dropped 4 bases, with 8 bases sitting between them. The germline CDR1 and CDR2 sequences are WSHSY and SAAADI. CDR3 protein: CASSGQGNQPQHF. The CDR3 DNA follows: TGCGCCAGCAGTGGCCAGGGAAATCAGCCCCAGCATTTT.

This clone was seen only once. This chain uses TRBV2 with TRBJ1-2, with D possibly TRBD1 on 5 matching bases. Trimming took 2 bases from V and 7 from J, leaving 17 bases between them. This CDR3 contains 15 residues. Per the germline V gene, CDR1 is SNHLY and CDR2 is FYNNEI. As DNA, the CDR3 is TGTGCCAGCAGTGAAACGAGACAGTGGGCCAGTGGCTACACCTTC. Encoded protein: CASSETRQWASGYTF. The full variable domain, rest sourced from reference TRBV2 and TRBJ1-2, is EPEVTQTPSHQVTQMGQEVILRCVPISNHLYFYWYRQILGQKVEFLVSFYNNEISEKSEIFDDQFSVERPDGSNFTLKIRSTKLEDSAMYFCASSETRQWASGYTFGSGTRLTVV.